Shown below are 18 T cell receptor beta chains from a single sample sequenced in a study of cytomegalovirus exposure and HLA in healthy donors. Amplification used 60 Vbeta primers and 13 Jbeta primers. Sequenced by immunoSEQ multiplex PCR; TCRdb stores in-frame clones only, minus some. The sample shows roughly 150,000 clones, about 84% of them seen only once. The sequenced sample consisted of PBMCs. These TCRs come from a woman in her thirties or forties in good health and CMV-seropositive.

This chain connects TRBV7-3 to TRBJ1-1, with TRBD1 identical over 10 bases. The ends lost 8 bases at V and 0 bases at J; junction bases unmatched: 6. Germline-derived CDR1 and CDR2 are SGHTA and FQGTGA. The CDR3 covers 15 residues. The CDR3 region has the DNA TGTGCCAGCGGGGGACAGGGGCCCGTGAACACTGAAGCTTTCTTT. Translating gives CASGGQGPVNTEAFF.

The chain uses TRBV19 and TRBJ1-5, with D uncertain. The CDR3 has 17 amino acids. V shed 3 bases and J shed 2 bases, with 17 bases lying between them. The V gene's germline CDR1 is LNHDA and CDR2 SQIVND (reference sequence). CDR3 loop: CASSILQSPAGNQPQHF. DNA for the CDR3: TGTGCCAGTAGTATCCTCCAGTCTCCCGCGGGCAATCAGCCCCAGCATTTT.

The chain is built from TRBV7-2 and TRBJ2-7, with 12 nucleotides matching TRBD2. Losses at the gene ends were 3 bases for V and 7 bases for J; bases not matched to a gene: 4. This CDR3 spans 14 amino acids. Germline V gives CDR1 SGHTA, CDR2 FQGNSA. The CDR3 nucleotides are TGTGCCAGCAGCTTGACTAGCGGGAGATTTGAGCAGTACTTC. Amino acids: CASSLTSGRFEQYF.

V usage is TRBV7-2 and J usage is TRBJ2-3; 8 bases agree with TRBD2. The CDR3 totals 16 residues. Germline V gene sequence: CDR1 SGHTA, CDR2 FQGNSA. Losses at the gene ends were 6 bases for V and 3 bases for J; bases not matched to a gene: 11. The CDR3 is CASRLDGTRLTDTQYF. The CDR3 nucleotides read TGTGCCAGCAGACTAGACGGGACTAGACTAACAGATACGCAGTATTTT.

This rearrangement joins TRBV18 to TRBJ1-2; D is uncertain. The CDR3 contains 11 residues. Germline V lookup: CDR1 KGHSH, CDR2 LQKENI. V gave up 5 bases and J gave up 4 bases, with 5 bases separating them. In nucleotides, the CDR3 is TGTGCCAGCTCATCCTTCTATGGCTACACCTTC. This gives the protein CASSSFYGYTF. Full variable domain (outside the CDR3, taken from reference TRBV18 and TRBJ1-2): NAGVMQNPRHLVRRRGQEARLRCSPMKGHSHVYWYRQLPEEGLKFMVYLQKENIIDESGMPKERFSAEFPKEGPSILRIQQVVRGDSAAYFCASSSFYGYTFGSGTRLTVV.

This clone came up a few times. The J gene is TRBJ1-6, the V gene TRBV15, with D perhaps TRBD1 (5 bases). V shed 5 bases and J shed 9 bases, with 17 bases lying between them. Germline CDR1 LNHNV, CDR2 YYDKDF (reference sequence). The CDR3 totals 15 residues. The CDR3 loop is CATSGRLGEGSPLHF. The DNA for the CDR3 is TGTGCCACCAGCGGACGGTTAGGGGAGGGTTCACCCCTCCACTTT.

V usage is TRBV9 and J usage is TRBJ2-5; D is ambiguous. The CDR3 has 16 residues. Trimming removed 0 bases from V and 1 base from J, with 13 bases in between. Germline V gene sequence: CDR1 SGDLS, CDR2 YYNGEE. The CDR3 loop reads CASSVGTMSGQETQYF. Here the CDR3 DNA reads TGTGCCAGCAGCGTAGGTACGATGAGTGGCCAAGAGACCCAGTACTTC.

The chain joins TRBV11-3 to TRBJ2-5; a weak D match, TRBD2 (6 bases). Trimming removed 0 bases at V and 5 bases at J, with 13 bases between. Germline V gives CDR1 SGHNT, CDR2 YENEEA. The CDR3 totals 15 residues. CDR3 amino acids: CASSLEGRGWETQYF. CDR3 DNA sequence: TGTGCCAGCAGCTTAGAAGGGCGGGGCTGGGAGACCCAGTACTTC.

About this clone itself: The conserved final phenylalanine or tryptophan is absent from the CDR3, which likely points to a read error. The DNA is left out, because the CDR3 cannot be placed on it with certainty; the CDR3 is given as TCRdb lists it. The chain employs TRBV7-9 and TRBJ2-7; the DNA was not used to check the table's D call, TRBD1. The CDR3 length equals 13 residues, ends included. CDR1 and CDR2 (germline): SEHNR, FQNEAQ (reference sequence). The CDR3: CASSLDGTHPQRL.

This clone appeared a single time. V is TRBV27 and J is TRBJ2-5; 7 bases fit TRBD2. This CDR3 spans 15 amino acids. J was trimmed by 5 bases and V by 7 bases; bases with no gene match: 13. CDR1 and CDR2 from the germline V gene are MNHEY and SMNVEV (reference sequence). The DNA of the CDR3 is TGTGCCAGCACTAGGACTCACTCCGGGGGGGAGACCCAGTACTTC. It codes for CASTRTHSGGETQYF.

This rearrangement joins TRBV5-1 to TRBJ2-1; 11 bases fit TRBD2. The V gene end was trimmed by 4 bases and the J gene end by 1 base; junction bases not matched to a gene: 4. Germline CDR1 and CDR2: SGHRS and YFSETQ. The CDR3 sequence is 16 residues long. This chain's CDR3 is CASSGGLADSYNEQFF. The CDR3 coding sequence is TGCGCCAGCAGCGGGGGACTAGCGGATTCCTACAATGAGCAGTTCTTC. Looking up the rest from reference TRBV5-1 and TRBJ2-1 gives the full variable domain: KAGVTQTPRYLIKTRGQQVTLSCSPISGHRSVSWYQQTPGQGLQFLFEYFSETQRNKGNFPGRFSGRQFSNSRSEMNVSTLELGDSALYLCASSGGLADSYNEQFFGPGTRLTVL.

This chain connects TRBV19 to TRBJ1-4; 7 nucleotides line up with TRBD1. Germline V CDR1 and CDR2: LNHDA, SQIVND (reference sequence). The CDR3 sequence is 15 residues long. V shed 9 bases and J 0 bases; nucleotides not matched to a gene: 7. In DNA form, the CDR3 reads TGTGCCAGCTTAGACAGGGCCGCAACTAATGAAAAACTGTTTTTT. It is translated as CASLDRAATNEKLFF.

This CDR3 reads CASSSQQGYNEQFF. The CDR3 coding sequence is TGTGCCAGCAGCTCCCAACAGGGATACAATGAGCAGTTCTTC. The J gene is TRBJ2-1, the V gene TRBV14; D is perhaps TRBD1 (6 bases). V was cut by 5 bases and J by 4 bases, with 12 bases left in between. Germline V CDR1 and CDR2: SGHDN, FVKESK. The CDR3 runs to 14 residues. The full variable domain, rest sourced from reference TRBV14 and TRBJ2-1, is EAGVTQFPSHSVIEKGQTVTLRCDPISGHDNLYWYRRVMGKEIKFLLHFVKESKQDESGMPNNRFLAERTGGTYSTLKVQPAELEDSGVYFCASSSQQGYNEQFFGPGTRLTVL.

This clone was seen a few times. The chain carries TRBV5-1 and TRBJ2-7; tentatively, D is TRBD1 (6 bases). Between the trimmed V and J ends, which lost 3 bases and 3 bases, there was a span of 10 bases. Germline values: CDR1 SGHRS, CDR2 YFSETQ. The CDR3 covers 13 residues. The CDR3 DNA reads TGCGCCAGCAGCTGGGACACCTTCTACGAGCAGTACTTC. Amino acid sequence: CASSWDTFYEQYF. Full variable domain (outside the CDR3, taken from reference TRBV5-1 and TRBJ2-7): KAGVTQTPRYLIKTRGQQVTLSCSPISGHRSVSWYQQTPGQGLQFLFEYFSETQRNKGNFPGRFSGRQFSNSRSEMNVSTLELGDSALYLCASSWDTFYEQYFGPGTRLTVT.

The chain recombines TRBV4-1 with TRBJ2-5; the match to TRBD2 covers 15 bases. Germline lookup yields CDR1 MGHRA and CDR2 YSYEKL. V was pared by 4 bases and J by 0 bases, with 6 bases of the junction left unmatched. This CDR3 has 18 amino acids. The CDR3 loop reads CASSLGLAGGLYQETQYF. The CDR3 nucleotides read TGCGCCAGCAGCCTTGGACTAGCGGGAGGGTTGTACCAAGAGACCCAGTACTTC.

V is TRBV4-1 and J is TRBJ1-3, with D unresolved. V was trimmed by 0 bases and J by 3 bases, leaving 9 bases between them. Germline V gene sequence: CDR1 MGHRA, CDR2 YSYEKL. The CDR3 is 15 amino acids. CDR3: CASSQDTAYGNTIYF. The CDR3 DNA follows: TGCGCCAGCAGCCAAGATACAGCTTATGGAAACACCATATATTTT.

The chain uses TRBV27 and TRBJ2-3, with 8 bases fitting TRBD1. Germline V gene data show CDR1 as MNHEY and CDR2 as SMNVEV (reference sequence). The V and J ends lost 5 bases and 3 bases, in that order; junction bases with no gene match: 7. The CDR3 sequence is 15 residues long. The CDR3 sequence: CASSPGQGVTDTQYF. The CDR3 bases are TGTGCCAGCAGTCCCGGACAGGGTGTGACAGATACGCAGTATTTT.

V is TRBV5-6 and J is TRBJ2-5, with 8 bases matching TRBD2. Losses at the gene ends were 4 bases for V and 3 bases for J; bases not matched to a gene: 8. The CDR3 extends over 15 amino acids. CDR1 and CDR2 (germline): SGHDT, YYEEEE. CDR3 amino acids: CASSAKGLVEETQYF. For the CDR3, the DNA is TGTGCCAGCAGCGCCAAGGGACTAGTCGAAGAGACCCAGTACTTC.